Following are 29 T cell receptor beta chains from one sample sequenced in a study of Ad26.COV2.S vaccination and SARS-CoV-2 variants. Treatment: approximately 18 received Ad26.COV2.S at low or high dose, single or two shots; five or six received placebo; per-sample allocation not given. Collection of the samples took place on day 63 after the first injection of vaccine or placebo. Method: immunoSEQ multiplex PCR; TCRdb's copy keeps in-frame clones and lacks some. The table records 350,000 to 600,000 clones, about 88% of them present only once. Sample: peripheral blood, taken in a trial of Ad26.COV2.S vaccine versus placebo. The receptor set was obtained from a person between 18 and 60 years old who received the Ad26.COV2.S COVID-19 vaccine or a placebo.

The J gene is TRBJ2-7, the V gene TRBV18, with 8 nucleotides matching TRBD1. The CDR3 extends over 14 amino acids. Germline V gene sequence: CDR1 KGHSH, CDR2 LQKENI. The junction had 6 bases not matched to a gene; V was cut back by 3 bases and J by 5 bases. CDR3 DNA sequence: TGTGCCAGCTCACCGGACAGGGAGAACCACGAGCAGTACTTC. Its translation is CASSPDRENHEQYF.

The chain couples TRBV27 to TRBJ2-1; 10 nucleotides line up with TRBD2. V lost 10 bases and J lost 5; bases outside the gene matches: 17. The CDR3 spans 17 residues. CDR1 MNHEY and CDR2 SMNVEV come from the germline V gene (reference sequence). DNA of the CDR3: TGTGCCACTCAACGGCGGAGCGGGAGGGGGGCGAACAATGAGCAGTTCTTC. Translating gives CATQRRSGRGANNEQFF.

The chain is built from TRBV28 and TRBJ1-6; 8 nucleotides align to TRBD1. Trimming took 1 base from V and 7 from J; bases not matched to a gene: 6. Germline CDR1 reads MDHEN; CDR2 reads SYDVKM. This CDR3 region has 16 residues. The CDR3 DNA is TGTGCCAGCAGTTTATCAGGGGGCGCGCGGAATTCACCCCTCCACTTT. It codes for CASSLSGGARNSPLHF.

V and J are TRBV27 and TRBJ2-7; weak D call: TRBD1 (7 bases). V lost 5 bases to trimming and J lost 5 bases, with 16 bases between them. CDR1 and CDR2 from the germline V gene are MNHEY and SMNVEV (reference sequence). The CDR3 totals 14 residues. CDR3 in amino acids: CASSIMQGEDEQYF. The CDR3 DNA sequence: TGTGCCAGCAGTATTATGCAGGGGGAGGACGAGCAGTACTTC.

The table lists this clone with many counts. The genes are TRBV11-2 and TRBJ1-2; 8 positions agree with TRBD1. After removal of 6 bases from V and 4 bases from J, the junction contained 10 bases not matched to a gene. This CDR3 spans 15 amino acids. Germline CDR1 reads SGHAT; CDR2 reads FQNNGV. The CDR3 spells CASSSQGAPAYGYTF. Written as DNA, the CDR3 is TGTGCCAGCAGTTCGCAGGGGGCGCCGGCCTATGGCTACACCTTC.

The chain recombines TRBV6-2 or TRBV6-3 with TRBJ1-4; D is ambiguous. Germline CDR1 MNHEY, CDR2 SVGEGT. The CDR3 covers 18 residues. V shed 0 bases and J shed 2 bases, with 16 bases lying between them. The chain's CDR3 is CASSYSSHGRSTNEKLFF. CDR3 bases: TGTGCCAGCAGTTACTCAAGCCATGGGAGGTCGACTAATGAAAAACTGTTTTTT.

CDR3 in DNA: TGCAGTGCTAGTCCACTTCCGAATTCACCCCTCCACTTT. This gives the protein CSASPLPNSPLHF. The V gene is TRBV20-1, the J gene TRBJ1-6; D gene ambiguous. Germline V gene lookup returns CDR1 DFQATT and CDR2 SNEGSKA (reference sequence). The CDR3 contains 13 residues. Trimming removed 3 bases from V and 7 bases from J, with 10 bases in between.

The rearrangement uses TRBV20-1 and TRBJ2-3; tentatively, D is TRBD1 or TRBD2 (5 bases each). Germline V gene sequence: CDR1 DFQATT, CDR2 SNEGSKA (reference sequence). The V end was cut by 7 bases, the J end by 2 bases, with 7 bases between. The CDR3 sequence is 11 residues long. The CDR3 bases are TGCAGTGGGGGGTTCACAGATACGCAGTATTTT. Amino acids: CSGGFTDTQYF.

CDR3 protein: CASSFTLTSSIYEQYF. Here the CDR3 DNA reads TGTGCCAGCAGTTTTACGCTAACTAGTTCCATCTACGAGCAGTACTTC. The chain combines TRBV27 with TRBJ2-7; the D gene is possibly TRBD2 (5 bases). V was cut by 3 bases and J by 3 bases, with 18 bases left in between. CDR1 is MNHEY, CDR2 SMNVEV, per germline (reference sequence). CDR3 length: 16 amino acids.

The gene calls are TRBV19 and TRBJ2-5, with D hard to call. The ends were cut back, 3 bases at V and 5 bases at J, with 10 bases in the middle. There are 13 residues in the CDR3. From germline, CDR1 is LNHDA and CDR2 SQIVND (reference sequence). This CDR3 reads CASSMRQKETQYF. Here the CDR3 DNA reads TGTGCCAGTAGTATGCGGCAGAAGGAGACCCAGTACTTC.

This clone was counted only a few times. The V and J genes are TRBV7-8 and TRBJ1-6; D gene uncertain. Between the trimmed V and J ends, which lost 1 base and 6 bases, there was a span of 7 bases. Germline V CDR1 and CDR2: SGHVS, FQNEAQ. The CDR3 is made up of 14 amino acids. The CDR3 nucleotides are TGTGCCAGCAGCTTAGTGGGAACTAATTCACCCCTCCACTTT. Translation: CASSLVGTNSPLHF. The variable domain in full, completed from reference TRBV7-8 and TRBJ1-6, reads GAGVSQSPRYKVAKRGQDVALRCDPISGHVSLFWYQQALGQGPEFLTYFQNEAQLDKSGLPSDRFFAERPEGSVSTLKIQRTQQEDSAVYLCASSLVGTNSPLHFGNGTRLTVT.

The genes are TRBV29-1 and TRBJ1-4, with 7 bases fitting TRBD1. CDR3 length equals 15 residues. V lost 6 bases to trimming and J lost 8 bases; unmatched junction nucleotides: 15. Germline V gives CDR1 SQVTM, CDR2 ANQGSEA. Written as DNA, the CDR3 is TGCAGCGTGTACGGGCGACAGGGACTAAAAGAAAAACTGTTTTTT. Protein product: CSVYGRQGLKEKLFF.

The J gene is TRBJ2-7, the V gene TRBV4-1; D is unresolved. Trimming left V 1 base short and J 4 bases short, with 8 bases between. CDR3 size: 13 residues. Germline-derived CDR1 and CDR2 are MGHRA and YSYEKL. CDR3 protein: CASSQVWGYEQYF. Here the CDR3 DNA reads TGCGCCAGCAGCCAAGTGTGGGGATACGAGCAGTACTTC.

The rearrangement joins TRBV2 to TRBJ2-5; no clear D. The CDR3 totals 11 residues. Trimming took off 8 bases at V and 4 bases at J, with 8 bases between the two ends. CDR1 and CDR2 from the germline V gene are SNHLY and FYNNEI. CDR3 amino acids: CASLLSETQYF. CDR3 DNA sequence: TGTGCCAGCCTTCTATCAGAGACCCAGTACTTC.

The chain couples TRBV3-1 (or the pseudogene TRBV3-2) to TRBJ2-1, with D unclear. Germline-derived CDR1 and CDR2 are LGHDT and YNNKEL (reference sequence). The CDR3 runs to 13 residues. V lost 0 bases and J 9 bases, leaving 9 bases between the germline ends. The CDR3 nucleotides read TGTGCCAGCAGCCAAGATCGATGGAGTGAGCAGTTCTTC. Translation gives CASSQDRWSEQFF.

The DNA of the CDR3 is TGCGCCAGCAGCCAGGGGAGGCTAGGAGAAAAACTGTTTTTT. Residues: CASSQGRLGEKLFF. The gene calls are TRBV5-1 and TRBJ1-4; maybe TRBD1 (6 bases). Germline V CDR1 and CDR2: SGHRS, YFSETQ. The CDR3 runs 14 residues. V was cut by 4 bases and J by 8 bases, with 15 bases left in between.

Written as DNA, the CDR3 is TGCGCCAGCAGCCAAGATAGGACAGGAACAGACTTTGAGACCCAGTACTTC. Its protein product is CASSQDRTGTDFETQYF. V and J are TRBV4-3 and TRBJ2-5, with 7 bases lining up with TRBD1. The CDR3 totals 17 residues. CDR1 and CDR2 (germline): LGHNA, YSLEER. With V trimmed by 0 bases and J by 5 bases, 12 bases remained unmatched.

This chain links TRBV13 with TRBJ2-1; 10 bases match TRBD2. Germline-derived CDR1 and CDR2 are PRHDT and FYEKMQ (reference sequence). Trimming took 5 bases from V and 8 from J; bases not matched to a gene: 12. CDR3 length equals 16 residues. CDR3 residues: CASSPSQRGGLDEQFF. The CDR3 DNA sequence: TGTGCCAGCAGCCCCTCCCAGCGGGGGGGCCTCGATGAGCAGTTCTTC. Full variable domain (rest looked up from reference TRBV13 and TRBJ2-1): AAGVIQSPRHLIKEKRETATLKCYPIPRHDTVYWYQQGPGQDPQFLISFYEKMQSDKGSIPDRFSAQQFSDYHSELNMSSLELGDSALYFCASSPSQRGGLDEQFFGPGTRLTVL.

This clone appeared a single time. In DNA, the CDR3 is TGTGCCATCAGTGCCGTGGGGGAGGGTCAGCCCCAGCATTTT. Translating gives CAISAVGEGQPQHF. The chain joins TRBV10-3 to TRBJ1-5; a weak D match, TRBD1 (5 bases). CDR3 length: 14 amino acids. V lost 4 bases and J 6 bases, leaving 13 bases between the germline ends. CDR1 and CDR2 from the germline V gene are ENHRY and SYGVKD.

The chain employs TRBV10-3 and TRBJ1-1; D is perhaps TRBD1 (5 bases). Trimming took 8 bases from V and 1 from J, leaving 11 bases between them. The CDR3 runs to 13 residues. Per the germline V gene, CDR1 is ENHRY and CDR2 is SYGVKD. The DNA of the CDR3 is TGTGCCATCTGGGGGGGATGGAACACTGAAGCTTTCTTT. Translating gives CAIWGGWNTEAFF.

This clone was observed a single time. The CDR3 sequence is CASSFRRTGELFF. Here the CDR3 DNA reads TGTGCCAGCAGTTTTCGGCGCACCGGGGAGCTGTTTTTT. The chain combines TRBV27 with TRBJ2-2; no reliable D call. Trimming pared 3 bases from V and 4 bases from J, leaving 6 bases between. The CDR3 has 13 amino acids. Germline CDR1 is MNHEY and CDR2 is SMNVEV (reference sequence).

The rearrangement links TRBV7-2 to TRBJ1-5, with D unclear. Germline loops: CDR1 SGHTA, CDR2 FQGNSA. Trimming pared 3 bases from V and 7 bases from J, leaving 7 bases between. CDR3 length: 12 residues. Here the CDR3 DNA reads TGTGCCAGCAGCTTCAGGTCGCAGCCCCAGCATTTT. It specifies CASSFRSQPQHF.

The chain uses TRBV3-1 (or the pseudogene TRBV3-2) and TRBJ2-1; perhaps TRBD2 as D (6 bases). Per the germline V gene, CDR1 is LGHDT and CDR2 is YNNKEL (reference sequence). The CDR3 loop spans 13 amino acids. The V and J ends lost 6 bases and 6 bases respectively, with 12 bases between them. The CDR3 nucleotides read TGTGCCAGCAGGATAAATAGCGGCAATGAGCAGTTCTTC. The encoded protein is CASRINSGNEQFF.

The chain couples TRBV30 to TRBJ1-1; no clear D gene. The CDR3 sequence is 13 residues long. The germline V gene encodes CDR1 GTSNPN and CDR2 SVGIG (reference sequence). The V gene lost 0 bases and the J gene lost 7 bases, with 12 bases spanning the gap. The CDR3 region is CAWSVRIEGEAFF. DNA for the CDR3: TGTGCCTGGAGTGTCCGTATCGAGGGTGAAGCTTTCTTT.

As DNA, the CDR3 is TGCAGCGTTGGGGCTAGCGTGGCAGATACGCAGTATTTT. Amino acid sequence: CSVGASVADTQYF. This sequence joins TRBV29-1 and TRBJ2-3, with a possible D match to TRBD2 (6 bases). Germline loops: CDR1 SQVTM, CDR2 ANQGSEA. CDR3 size: 13 residues. V lost 4 bases and J 4 bases, leaving 12 bases between the germline ends.

The chain combines TRBV27 with TRBJ1-1; weak D call: TRBD1 (6 bases). Trimming took off 2 bases at V and 4 bases at J, with 11 bases between the two ends. The CDR3 consists of 14 residues. Germline assignment: CDR1 MNHEY and CDR2 SMNVEV (reference sequence). CDR3 sequence reads: CASSLRGSGTEAFF. The CDR3, as DNA: TGTGCCAGCAGTTTAAGGGGGAGCGGCACTGAAGCTTTCTTT.

The CDR3 protein is CSASPGGYEQYF. For the CDR3, the DNA is TGCAGTGCTAGTCCAGGGGGCTACGAGCAGTACTTC. V gene TRBV20-1 combines with J gene TRBJ2-7, with TRBD1 matching over 7 bases. This CDR3 is 12 amino acids long. The V segment lost 3 bases and the J segment 3 bases; nucleotides outside the gene matches: 2. Germline V gene data show CDR1 as DFQATT and CDR2 as SNEGSKA (reference sequence).

The chain joins TRBV7-2 to TRBJ2-2; D unclear. The CDR3 is 14 residues long. V was shortened by 7 bases and J by 3 bases, with 12 bases between the two germline ends. CDR1 SGHTA and CDR2 FQGNSA come from the germline V gene. The CDR3 DNA is TGTGCCAGCAAAGACAAGGTCGACACCGGGGAGCTGTTTTTT. Protein: CASKDKVDTGELFF.

The chain couples TRBV9 to TRBJ2-7; 10 nucleotides match TRBD1. This CDR3 region has 15 residues. Germline V gene data show CDR1 as SGDLS and CDR2 as YYNGEE. J gave up 4 bases and V 0 bases, and 4 bases lay outside the gene matches. The CDR3 DNA is TGTGCCAGCAGCGTAGCGACAGGGGGCTTGTACGAGCAGTACTTC. Protein: CASSVATGGLYEQYF. Supplemented by reference TRBV9 and TRBJ2-7, the full variable domain reads DSGVTQTPKHLITATGQRVTLRCSPRSGDLSVYWYQQSLDQGLQFLIQYYNGEERAKGNILERFSAQQFPDLHSELNLSSLELGDSALYFCASSVATGGLYEQYFGPGTRLTVT.